The 28 T cell receptor beta chains reported below all come from one sample, sequenced in a study of human T cells and chemical hapten exposure. Time point given: patch test 2, 6 weeks after DPC sensitization. Treatment here: therapeutic diphenylcyclopropenone sensitization with weekly scalp DPC. Sequencing started from total RNA isolated from unfractionated whole blood. TCRdb analysed the RACE reads with MiXCR anew, one entry per CDR3 protein. The table shows 35,000 to 50,000 distinct CDR3 sequences, with roughly a tenth occurring only once. The sequencing used whole blood, collected in connection with sensitization to the hapten diphenylcyclopropenone (DPC). These receptors all come from a woman younger than 45 with alopecia areata. Some clones in this sample may be carry-over from other donors' samples.

The V and J genes are TRBV30 and TRBJ2-2; the D gene is possibly TRBD1 (6 bases). CDR3 length: 16 residues. Per the germline V gene, CDR1 is GTSNPN and CDR2 is SVGIG (reference sequence). V was trimmed by 1 base and J by 1 base, leaving 13 bases between them. In DNA form, the CDR3 reads TGTGCCTGGAGTGGTGACGTGACAGGGAACACCGGGGAGCTGTTTTTT. Its protein product is CAWSGDVTGNTGELFF. The complete variable domain, with remaining parts taken from reference TRBV30 and TRBJ2-2, reads SQTIHQWPATLVQPVGSPLSLECTVEGTSNPNLYWYRQAAGRGLQLLFYSVGIGQISSEVPQNLSASRPQDRQFILSSKKLLLSDSGFYLCAWSGDVTGNTGELFFGEGSRLTVL.

This clonotype has at least ten counts. The chain carries TRBV11-1 and TRBJ1-1, with 8 bases fitting TRBD1. Germline CDR1 and CDR2: SGHAT and FQDESV (reference sequence). Trimming removed 1 base from V and 0 bases from J; junction bases left unmatched: 10. This CDR3 is built from 18 residues. The CDR3 sequence: CASSLVGSGGWMNTEAFF. Here the CDR3 DNA reads TGTGCCAGCAGCTTAGTCGGGTCAGGGGGCTGGATGAACACTGAAGCTTTCTTT.

This clonotype showed up just a few times. The CDR3 reads CSAQTDTGTNIQYF. CDR3 DNA: TGCAGTGCTCAGACGGACACAGGGACAAACATTCAGTACTTC. The chain joins TRBV20-1 to TRBJ2-4; the D gene is possibly TRBD1 (6 bases). Germline CDR1 and CDR2: DFQATT and SNEGSKA (reference sequence). V was shortened by 5 bases and J by 6 bases, with 17 bases between the two germline ends. This CDR3 spans 14 amino acids.

The chain is built from TRBV7-8 and TRBJ2-7; 9 bases agree with TRBD1. The germline gives CDR1 SGHVS, CDR2 FQNEAQ. This CDR3 has 14 residues. The J segment lost 0 bases and the V segment lost 4 bases, leaving 1 base of the junction unmatched. This CDR3 reads CASSWGQGSYEQYF. In DNA, the CDR3 is TGTGCCAGCAGCTGGGGACAGGGCTCCTACGAGCAGTACTTC.

The table lists this clonotype with a few counts. CDR3 sequence: CASSEGTGWIQETQYF. The DNA for the CDR3 is TGTGCCAGCAGTGAAGGGACAGGGTGGATCCAAGAGACCCAGTACTTC. The chain has TRBV25-1 and TRBJ2-5, with 9 positions matching TRBD1. V was clipped by 2 bases and J by 1 base; unmatched bases: 5. The germline V gene encodes CDR1 MGHDK and CDR2 SYGVNS. This CDR3 spans 16 amino acids.

The table lists this clonotype with a few counts. The chain uses TRBV20-1 and TRBJ2-1; 7 bases agree with TRBD1. V trimming: 3 bases; J trimming: 4 bases; junction bases outside the gene matches: 6. The CDR3 loop spans 14 amino acids. The germline V gene has CDR1 DFQATT and CDR2 SNEGSKA (reference sequence). CDR3 DNA sequence: TGCAGTGCTAGTGAGACAGGGTTATACAATGAGCAGTTCTTC. Translation: CSASETGLYNEQFF.

This clonotype was detected only a few times. The chain joins TRBV19 to TRBJ2-3; 7 bases match TRBD1. CDR1 LNHDA and CDR2 SQIVND come from the germline V gene (reference sequence). CDR3 length: 14 amino acids. J gave up 5 bases and V 3 bases, and 5 bases lay outside the gene matches. The CDR3 DNA is TGTGCCAGTAGTATCCGACAGGGTAGAGATACGCAGTATTTT. Encoded protein: CASSIRQGRDTQYF.

This chain uses TRBV5-4 with TRBJ2-5; D call uncertain. From germline, CDR1 is SGHNT and CDR2 YYREEE (reference sequence). The V end was cut by 2 bases, the J end by 1 base, with 9 bases between. The CDR3 totals 14 residues. The CDR3 reads CASSLNQRQETQYF. The CDR3 nucleotides read TGTGCCAGCAGCTTAAACCAGCGCCAAGAGACCCAGTACTTC.

The sample holds a few counts of this clonotype. One junction end disagrees with the germline gene, perhaps due to a read error. The chain recombines TRBV3-1 with TRBJ2-3, with 8 bases matching TRBD2. The CDR3 is 12 residues long. CDR1 and CDR2 (germline): LGHDT, YNNKEL (reference sequence). In nucleotides, the CDR3 is TGTGCCAGCAGCCAACCAGGAGCGGGGGCTCTTTTT. Amino acid sequence: CASSQPGAGALF.

The chain links TRBV19 to TRBJ2-1; 8 bases are shared with TRBD1. This CDR3 is 14 amino acids long. Germline CDR1 is LNHDA and CDR2 is SQIVND (reference sequence). V lost 2 bases to trimming and J lost 8 bases; unmatched junction nucleotides: 5. The CDR3 sequence: CASSIIQGADEQFF. As DNA, the CDR3 is TGTGCCAGTAGTATAATCCAGGGGGCGGATGAGCAGTTCTTC.

This chain connects TRBV7-9 to TRBJ1-2, with TRBD1 identical over 7 bases. V was pared by 6 bases and J by 1 base, with 8 bases of the junction left unmatched. This CDR3 contains 15 residues. In germline, CDR1 is SEHNR, CDR2 FQNEAQ (reference sequence). CDR3 sequence: CASSHTGESNYGYTF. The CDR3 nucleotides are TGTGCCAGCAGTCATACAGGGGAAAGTAACTATGGCTACACCTTC.

The chain is built from TRBV9 and TRBJ2-7; D may be TRBD2 (6 bases). This CDR3 region has 15 residues. Germline-derived CDR1 and CDR2 are SGDLS and YYNGEE. Deletions cut 2 bases from V and 3 bases from J, with 15 bases between. The CDR3 bases are TGTGCCAGCAGCGTCGGACCCGGAGGGGTCTACGAGCAGTACTTC. Protein sequence: CASSVGPGGVYEQYF.

Many counts were recorded for this clonotype. The rearrangement uses TRBV7-3 and TRBJ2-1; 9 bases align to TRBD2. The CDR3 spans 17 residues. Germline assignment: CDR1 SGHTA and CDR2 FQGTGA. V dropped 4 bases and J dropped 7; count of bases not matched to a gene: 14. CDR3 protein: CASSSSKERGVRNEQFF. The CDR3 region has the DNA TGTGCCAGCAGCTCCTCGAAGGAGCGGGGGGTTAGGAATGAGCAGTTCTTC.

In its sample, this clonotype was seen many times. The chain is built from TRBV2 and TRBJ2-5; D is unclear. The CDR3 sequence is 13 residues long. The germline gives CDR1 SNHLY, CDR2 FYNNEI. Trimming stripped 3 bases from V and 2 bases from J, with 7 bases between. This CDR3 reads CASSDYFQETQYF. In DNA, the CDR3 is TGTGCCAGCAGTGACTATTTTCAAGAGACCCAGTACTTC.

This chain connects TRBV7-9 to TRBJ1-2; 9 bases are a match to TRBD1. Trimming took 4 bases from V and 3 from J; bases not matched to a gene: 3. CDR1 is SEHNR and CDR2 is FQNEAQ in the germline V gene (reference sequence). The length of the CDR3 is 14 residues. CDR3 sequence (DNA): TGTGCCAGCAGCTCCGGACAGGGGCACTATGGCTACACCTTC. It translates to CASSSGQGHYGYTF. Using reference TRBV7-9 and TRBJ1-2 for the parts outside the CDR3, the full variable domain is DTGVSQNPRHKITKRGQNVTFRCDPISEHNRLYWYRQTLGQGPEFLTYFQNEAQLEKSRLLSDRFSAERPKGSFSTLEIQRTEQGDSAMYLCASSSGQGHYGYTFGSGTRLTVV.

This clonotype occurred many times. The rearrangement links TRBV12-3 or TRBV12-4 to TRBJ2-2; no firm D call. Trimming left V 8 bases short and J 4 bases short, with 5 bases between. This CDR3 region has 11 residues. The CDR3 DNA reads as TGTGCCAGCCGAACCACCGGGGAGCTGTTTTTT. As protein: CASRTTGELFF.

This clonotype was detected a few times. This chain uses TRBV7-2 with TRBJ2-5, with TRBD1 matching over 7 bases. The CDR3 length is 16 residues. V lost 3 bases and J lost 4; bases outside the gene matches: 11. Germline CDR1 is SGHTA and CDR2 is FQGNSA. CDR3 loop: CASSLGDRRLGETQYF. DNA for the CDR3: TGTGCCAGCAGCTTGGGGGACAGAAGGTTGGGAGAGACCCAGTACTTC.

This clonotype has only a few counts. The chain recombines TRBV27 with TRBJ2-7; TRBD2 matches at 11 bases. In germline, CDR1 is MNHEY, CDR2 SMNVEV (reference sequence). CDR3 length equals 17 residues. V gave up 1 base and J gave up 3 bases; unmatched junction bases: 8. The CDR3: CASSLYFASGGNYEQYF. The CDR3 bases are TGTGCCAGCAGTTTATATTTCGCTAGCGGGGGGAACTACGAGCAGTACTTC.

This clonotype was recorded many times. V usage is TRBV30 and J usage is TRBJ1-1; maybe TRBD1 (5 bases). The CDR3 runs 15 residues. Trimming took 8 bases from V and 4 from J, leaving 23 bases between them. Per the germline V gene, CDR1 is GTSNPN and CDR2 is SVGIG (reference sequence). The CDR3: CARKGLGPSGTEAFF. The CDR3 DNA sequence: TGTGCCAGAAAGGGGTTGGGGCCTAGCGGCACTGAAGCTTTCTTT.

This clonotype was seen a handful of times. The chain joins TRBV20-1 to TRBJ2-1, with 15 positions matching TRBD2. The germline V gene has CDR1 DFQATT and CDR2 SNEGSKA (reference sequence). The V and J ends lost 4 bases and 1 base, in that order; junction bases with no gene match: 5. The CDR3 spans 17 residues. CDR3 DNA: TGCAGTGCTATCGGGACTAGCGGGGGGATATCCTACAATGAGCAGTTCTTC. Residues: CSAIGTSGGISYNEQFF.

V and J are TRBV12-2 and TRBJ2-4; the D segment call TRBD1 is taken from the table without a DNA check. TRBV12-2 has pseudogene status. CDR3 length: 18 amino acids. For the CDR3, the DNA is TGTGCAAGTCGCTTAGTGTCCGTGGACCGACGAGCCAAAAACATTCAGTACTTC. Amino acid sequence: CASRLVSVDRRAKNIQYF.

This clonotype has a count of ten or more. The rearrangement joins TRBV7-2 to TRBJ2-7; D is possibly TRBD2 (7 bases). This CDR3 has 12 residues. Trimming pared 11 bases from V and 4 bases from J, leaving 15 bases between. Germline values: CDR1 SGHTA, CDR2 FQGNSA. The CDR3: CASRGAGYEQYF. CDR3 bases: TGTGCCTCCCGGGGGGCAGGATACGAGCAGTACTTC. Complete variable domain (other parts from reference TRBV7-2 and TRBJ2-7): GAGVSQSPSNKVTEKGKDVELRCDPISGHTALYWYRQSLGQGLEFLIYFQGNSAPDKSGLPSDRFSAERTGGSVSTLTIQRTQQEDSAVYLCASRGAGYEQYFGPGTRLTVT.

This clonotype has just a few counts. The CDR3 DNA reads TGCAGCGTTGCTCATCGACAGACTGAAGCTTTCTTT. Translated, it gives CSVAHRQTEAFF. The J gene is TRBJ1-1, the V gene TRBV29-1; TRBD1 might be the D (5 bases). The ends were cut back, 4 bases at V and 5 bases at J, with 11 bases in the middle. Per germline, CDR1 SQVTM and CDR2 ANQGSEA. The CDR3 covers 12 residues.

The rearrangement uses TRBV29-1 and TRBJ1-2, with D possibly matching TRBD1 (5 bases). The V end lost 8 bases, the J end lost 4 bases, and 11 bases lay between the germline ends. The CDR3 runs 11 residues. Per the germline V gene, CDR1 is SQVTM and CDR2 is ANQGSEA. The CDR3 protein is CSSPTAYGYTF. In DNA, the CDR3 is TGCAGCTCCCCGACAGCCTATGGCTACACCTTC.

This clonotype was detected many times. The chain links TRBV7-9 to TRBJ2-7; no clear D gene. Trimming stripped 0 bases from V and 2 bases from J, with 5 bases between. This CDR3 is built from 13 residues. Germline CDR1 reads SEHNR; CDR2 reads FQNEAQ (reference sequence). The CDR3 spells CASSLASAYEQYF. Here the CDR3 DNA reads TGTGCCAGCAGCTTAGCCTCGGCCTACGAGCAGTACTTC.

This clonotype came up a few times. The chain has TRBV28 and TRBJ2-7; possibly TRBD2 for D (6 bases). This CDR3 is 14 amino acids long. Germline CDR1 MDHEN, CDR2 SYDVKM. The V end was cut by 7 bases, the J end by 2 bases, with 15 bases between. The CDR3 is CASTTGTATYEQYF. The CDR3 DNA reads TGTGCCAGCACCACCGGGACTGCTACCTACGAGCAGTACTTC.

This clonotype was counted only a few times. V is TRBV20-1 and J is TRBJ1-1; the D is unclear. The CDR3 extends over 12 amino acids. Germline CDR1 and CDR2: DFQATT and SNEGSKA (reference sequence). V lost 2 bases, J lost 1 base, and 5 bases lay in between. The CDR3 DNA is TGCAGTGCTAGAAGACCGAACACTGAAGCTTTCTTT. As protein: CSARRPNTEAFF.

The table lists this clonotype with a few counts. The chain has TRBV29-1 and TRBJ2-3; the D gene could be TRBD1 or TRBD2 (5 bases each). This CDR3 has 12 amino acids. CDR1 and CDR2 from the germline V gene are SQVTM and ANQGSEA. Trimming left V 4 bases short and J 4 bases short, with 9 bases between. The CDR3 loop is CSVVRGADTQYF. The CDR3 nucleotides are TGCAGCGTTGTTAGGGGAGCAGATACGCAGTATTTT.